One and the same sample provided the 8 T cell receptor beta chains below, sequenced in a study of cytomegalovirus exposure and HLA in healthy donors. The PCR contained 60 Vbeta and 13 Jbeta primers. The table came from immunoSEQ multiplex PCR; TCRdb's copy has only in-frame clones and leaves some out. The top ten hold 1% to 1.5% of the sample, which has roughly 200,000 clones, roughly 10% seen once. Input material: PBMCs. The receptor source for this set is a woman aged 30 to 39 in good health and CMV-seropositive.

This chain links TRBV2 with TRBJ2-3; TRBD2 matches 8 bases. Per germline, CDR1 SNHLY and CDR2 FYNNEI. This CDR3 comprises 14 residues. The J segment lost 5 bases and the V segment lost 6 bases, leaving 7 bases of the junction unmatched. CDR3 bases: TGTGCCAGCAGCCCCGAGGCGGGAGGAGATACGCAGTATTTT. Encoded protein: CASSPEAGGDTQYF. Full variable domain (outside the CDR3, taken from reference TRBV2 and TRBJ2-3): EPEVTQTPSHQVTQMGQEVILRCVPISNHLYFYWYRQILGQKVEFLVSFYNNEISEKSEIFDDQFSVERPDGSNFTLKIRSTKLEDSAMYFCASSPEAGGDTQYFGPGTRLTVL.

This clone was seen more than once but under ten times. This chain joins TRBV4-2 and TRBJ2-2; 9 bases align to TRBD2. The CDR3 loop spans 18 amino acids. The germline V gene encodes CDR1 LGHNA and CDR2 YNFKEQ. With 0 bases clipped from V and 6 bases from J, the junction kept 11 bases outside the gene matches. CDR3: CASSQDHNSGRLSGELFF. Written as DNA, the CDR3 is TGTGCCAGCAGCCAAGATCACAATAGCGGGAGATTGTCCGGGGAGCTGTTTTTT.

The V and J genes are TRBV5-8 and TRBJ2-7, with 8 bases lining up with TRBD1. With V trimmed by 3 bases and J by 7 bases, 9 bases remained unmatched. The CDR3 has 14 residues. Germline values: CDR1 SGHTS, CDR2 YDEGEE. The CDR3 protein is CASSSSGGAGEQYF. CDR3 nucleotides: TGTGCCAGCAGCTCCTCAGGGGGCGCGGGGGAGCAGTACTTC. The whole variable domain, remainder taken from reference TRBV5-8 and TRBJ2-7, is EAGVTQSPTHLIKTRGQQATLRCSPISGHTSVYWYQQALGLGLQFLLWYDEGEERNRGNFPPRFSGRQFPNYSSELNVNALELEDSALYLCASSSSGGAGEQYFGPGTRLTVT.

The table lists this clone with a few counts. The chain's CDR3 is CASSSGALSTDTQYF. Here the CDR3 DNA reads TGCGCCAGCAGCTCTGGAGCTCTTAGCACAGATACGCAGTATTTT. The chain recombines TRBV5-1 with TRBJ2-3; D call uncertain. The V gene's germline CDR1 is SGHRS and CDR2 YFSETQ. V was shortened by 3 bases and J by 0 bases, with 11 bases between the two germline ends. This CDR3 contains 15 residues.

The chain links TRBV2 to TRBJ1-1; D is perhaps TRBD1 (5 bases). Trimming pared 8 bases from V and 1 base from J, leaving 11 bases between. CDR1 is SNHLY and CDR2 is FYNNEI in the germline V gene. The CDR3 sequence is 13 residues long. The CDR3: CASLFQGNTEAFF. In DNA, the CDR3 is TGTGCCAGCCTTTTCCAGGGGAACACTGAAGCTTTCTTT. The full variable domain, in which reference TRBV2 and TRBJ1-1 provide the parts outside the CDR3, is EPEVTQTPSHQVTQMGQEVILRCVPISNHLYFYWYRQILGQKVEFLVSFYNNEISEKSEIFDDQFSVERPDGSNFTLKIRSTKLEDSAMYFCASLFQGNTEAFFGQGTRLTVV.

This sequence joins TRBV27 and TRBJ2-7; 8 bases are a match to TRBD1. The trim removed 6 bases at V and 2 bases at J, leaving 6 bases unmatched. Germline V CDR1 and CDR2: MNHEY, SMNVEV (reference sequence). CDR3 length: 14 residues. The CDR3 region is CASRGGTGPYEQYF. The CDR3 DNA reads TGTGCCAGCAGGGGCGGGACAGGACCCTACGAGCAGTACTTC.

In its sample, this clone was seen a few times. The chain recombines TRBV2 with TRBJ1-1; no definite D call. The CDR3 has 13 residues. V gave up 8 bases and J gave up 0 bases, with 10 bases separating them. CDR1 is SNHLY, CDR2 FYNNEI, per germline. The CDR3 bases are TGTGCCAGCCAGATCGGAGTGAACACTGAAGCTTTCTTT. Translating it yields CASQIGVNTEAFF.

This clone was found a few times. The CDR3 loop is CASSKVKQGKYDEQYF. The CDR3 bases are TGTGCCAGCAGCAAAGTGAAGCAGGGGAAGTACGACGAGCAGTACTTC. The chain has TRBV21-1 and TRBJ2-7; the table assigns TRBD1, which was not confirmed against the DNA. TRBV21-1 is recorded as a pseudogene. The CDR3 length is 16 residues.